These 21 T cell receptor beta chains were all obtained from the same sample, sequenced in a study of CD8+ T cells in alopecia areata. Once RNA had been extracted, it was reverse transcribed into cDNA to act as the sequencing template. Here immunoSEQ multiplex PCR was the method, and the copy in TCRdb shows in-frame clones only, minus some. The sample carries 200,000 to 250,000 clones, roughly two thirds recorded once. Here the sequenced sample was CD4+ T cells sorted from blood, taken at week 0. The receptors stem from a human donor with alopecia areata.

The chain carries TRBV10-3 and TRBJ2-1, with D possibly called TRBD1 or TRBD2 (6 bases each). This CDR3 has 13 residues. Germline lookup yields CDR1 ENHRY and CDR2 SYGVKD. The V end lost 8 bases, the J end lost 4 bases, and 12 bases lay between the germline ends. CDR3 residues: CAIGGPNYNEQFF. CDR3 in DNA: TGTGCCATCGGGGGGCCGAATTACAATGAGCAGTTCTTC.

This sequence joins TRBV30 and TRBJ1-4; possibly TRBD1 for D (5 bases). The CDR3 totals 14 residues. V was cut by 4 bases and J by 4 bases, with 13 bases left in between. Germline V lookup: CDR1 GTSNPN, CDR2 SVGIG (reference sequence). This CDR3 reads CAWNLEGLNEKLFF. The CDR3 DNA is TGTGCCTGGAATTTGGAGGGGCTTAATGAAAAACTGTTTTTT.

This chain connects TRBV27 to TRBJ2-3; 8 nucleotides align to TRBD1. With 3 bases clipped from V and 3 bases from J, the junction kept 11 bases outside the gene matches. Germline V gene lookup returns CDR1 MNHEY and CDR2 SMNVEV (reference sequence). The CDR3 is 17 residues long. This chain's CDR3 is CASSFARTGWGTDTQYF. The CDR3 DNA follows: TGTGCCAGCAGTTTCGCCCGGACAGGGTGGGGGACAGATACGCAGTATTTT.

CDR3 in amino acids: CASSQGQRHSPLHF. CDR3 in DNA: TGTGCCAGCAGCCAGGGACAAAGGCATTCACCCCTCCACTTT. This chain connects TRBV11-2 to TRBJ1-6; perhaps TRBD1 as D (6 bases). The CDR3 length is 14 residues. From germline, CDR1 is SGHAT and CDR2 FQNNGV. Trimming shortened V by 5 bases and J by 8 bases, and 13 bases separated the two germline ends. The full variable domain, its missing parts supplied by reference TRBV11-2 and TRBJ1-6, is EAGVAQSPRYKIIEKRQSVAFWCNPISGHATLYWYQQILGQGPKLLIQFQNNGVVDDSQLPKDRFSAERLKGVDSTLKIQPAKLEDSAVYLCASSQGQRHSPLHFGNGTRLTVT.

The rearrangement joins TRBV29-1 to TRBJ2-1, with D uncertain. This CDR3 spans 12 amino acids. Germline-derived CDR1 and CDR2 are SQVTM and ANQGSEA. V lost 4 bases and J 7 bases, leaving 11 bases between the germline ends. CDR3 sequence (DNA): TGCAGCGTTGTGTCAGAAAGGAATGAGCAGTTCTTC. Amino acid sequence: CSVVSERNEQFF.

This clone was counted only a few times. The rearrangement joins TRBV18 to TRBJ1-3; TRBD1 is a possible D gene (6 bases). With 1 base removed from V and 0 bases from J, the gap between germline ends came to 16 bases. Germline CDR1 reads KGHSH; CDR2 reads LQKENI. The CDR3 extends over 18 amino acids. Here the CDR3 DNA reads TGTGCCAGCTCACCACGAGGCGACAGGACCTACTCTGGAAACACCATATATTTT. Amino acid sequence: CASSPRGDRTYSGNTIYF.

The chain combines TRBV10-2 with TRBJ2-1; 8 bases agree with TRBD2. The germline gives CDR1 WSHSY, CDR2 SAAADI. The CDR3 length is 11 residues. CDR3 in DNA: TGCGCGATCCGGGGGGGAGAGGAGCAGTTCTTC. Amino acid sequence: CAIRGGEEQFF.

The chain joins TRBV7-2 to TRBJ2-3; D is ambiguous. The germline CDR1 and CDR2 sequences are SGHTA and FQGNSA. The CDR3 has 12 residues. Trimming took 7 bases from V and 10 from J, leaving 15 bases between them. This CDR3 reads CASTLGGYAQYF. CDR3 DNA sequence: TGTGCCAGCACCCTTGGTGGCTACGCGCAGTATTTT.

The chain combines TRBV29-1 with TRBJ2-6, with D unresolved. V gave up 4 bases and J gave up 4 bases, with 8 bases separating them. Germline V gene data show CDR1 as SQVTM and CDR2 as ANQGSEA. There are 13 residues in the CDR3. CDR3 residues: CSVASAGANVLTF. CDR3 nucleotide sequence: TGCAGCGTTGCGTCAGCCGGGGCCAACGTCCTGACTTTC. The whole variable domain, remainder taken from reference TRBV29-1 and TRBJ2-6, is SAVISQKPSRDICQRGTSLTIQCQVDSQVTMMFWYRQQPGQSLTLIATANQGSEATYESGFVIDKFPISRPNLTFSTLTVSNMSPEDSSIYLCSVASAGANVLTFGAGSRLTVL.

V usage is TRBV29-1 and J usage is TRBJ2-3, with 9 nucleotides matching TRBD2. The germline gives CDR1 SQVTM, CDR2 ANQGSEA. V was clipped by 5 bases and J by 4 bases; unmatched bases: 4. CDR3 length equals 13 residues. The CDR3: CSVRAGGPDTQYF. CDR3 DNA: TGCAGCGTTAGAGCGGGGGGTCCAGATACGCAGTATTTT.

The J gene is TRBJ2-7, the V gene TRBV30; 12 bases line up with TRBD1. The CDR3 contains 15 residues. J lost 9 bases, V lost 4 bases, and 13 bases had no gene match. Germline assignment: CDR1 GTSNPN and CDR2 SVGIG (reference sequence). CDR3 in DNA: TGTGCCTGGACTCCAGGGACAGGGGGCCCAACGTGGCAGTACTTC. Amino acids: CAWTPGTGGPTWQYF.

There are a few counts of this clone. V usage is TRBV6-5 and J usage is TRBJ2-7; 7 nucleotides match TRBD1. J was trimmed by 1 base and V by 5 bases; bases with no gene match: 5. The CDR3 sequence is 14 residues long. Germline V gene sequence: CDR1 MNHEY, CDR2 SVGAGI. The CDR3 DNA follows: TGTGCCAGCAGTGGCCTGGACAGGTCCTACGAGCAGTACTTC. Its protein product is CASSGLDRSYEQYF.

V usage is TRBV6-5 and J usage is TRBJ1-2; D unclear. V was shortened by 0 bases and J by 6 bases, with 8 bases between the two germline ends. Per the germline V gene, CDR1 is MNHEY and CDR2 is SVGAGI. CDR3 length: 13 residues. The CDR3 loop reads CASSYSMKDGYTF. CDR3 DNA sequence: TGTGCCAGCAGTTACTCGATGAAGGATGGCTACACCTTC.

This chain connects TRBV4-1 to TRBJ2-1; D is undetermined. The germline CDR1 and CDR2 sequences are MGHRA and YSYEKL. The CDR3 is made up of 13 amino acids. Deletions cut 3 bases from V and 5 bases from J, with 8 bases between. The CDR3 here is CASSHGQDNEQFF. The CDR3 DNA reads TGCGCCAGCAGCCATGGGCAGGACAATGAGCAGTTCTTC.

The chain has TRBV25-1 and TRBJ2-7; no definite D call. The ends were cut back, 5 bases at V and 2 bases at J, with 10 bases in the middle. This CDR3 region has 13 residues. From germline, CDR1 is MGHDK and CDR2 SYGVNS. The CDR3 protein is CASSRVTAYEQYF. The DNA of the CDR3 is TGTGCCAGCAGTAGGGTGACCGCCTACGAGCAGTACTTC.

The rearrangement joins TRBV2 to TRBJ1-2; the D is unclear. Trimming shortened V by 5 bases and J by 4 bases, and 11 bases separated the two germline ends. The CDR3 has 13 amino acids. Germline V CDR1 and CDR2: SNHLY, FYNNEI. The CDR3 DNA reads TGTGCCAGCAGTACCGGGGATACCTATGGCTACACCTTC. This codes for CASSTGDTYGYTF.

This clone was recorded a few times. CDR3 sequence reads: CASSQEPTYEPQHF. In DNA, the CDR3 is TGCGCCAGCAGCCAAGAACCAACGTACGAGCCCCAGCATTTT. This chain joins TRBV4-1 and TRBJ1-5, with D unclear. The CDR3 consists of 14 residues. V was cut by 0 bases and J by 8 bases, with 11 bases left in between. Germline V gene sequence: CDR1 MGHRA, CDR2 YSYEKL.

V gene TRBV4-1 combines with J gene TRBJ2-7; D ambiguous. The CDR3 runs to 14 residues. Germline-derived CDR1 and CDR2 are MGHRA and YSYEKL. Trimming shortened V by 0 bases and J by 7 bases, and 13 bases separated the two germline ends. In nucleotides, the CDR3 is TGCGCCAGCAGCCAAGAATCGGCTCCTGGTGAGCAGTACTTC. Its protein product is CASSQESAPGEQYF.

CDR3 DNA sequence: TGTGCCAGCAGCTCTATATCCCGTGCCAAAAACATTCAGTACTTC. Protein: CASSSISRAKNIQYF. The J gene is TRBJ2-4, the V gene TRBV5-6; no clear D. This CDR3 comprises 15 residues. CDR1 is SGHDT, CDR2 YYEEEE, per germline. V lost 3 bases and J lost 1, with 11 bases in between.

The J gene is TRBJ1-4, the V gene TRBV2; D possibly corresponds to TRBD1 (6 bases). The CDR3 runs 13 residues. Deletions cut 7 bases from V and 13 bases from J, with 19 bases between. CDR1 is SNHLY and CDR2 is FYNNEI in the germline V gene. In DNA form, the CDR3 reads TGTGCCAGCAAACTCGGACTCCAACAGGGACTGTTTTTT. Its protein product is CASKLGLQQGLFF.

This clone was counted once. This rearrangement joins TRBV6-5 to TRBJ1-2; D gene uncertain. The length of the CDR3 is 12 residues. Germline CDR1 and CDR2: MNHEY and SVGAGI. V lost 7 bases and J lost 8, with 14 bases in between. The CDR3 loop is CASTKEGRGYTF. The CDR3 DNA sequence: TGTGCCAGCACTAAAGAGGGTCGAGGCTACACCTTC.